This T cell receptor beta chain was sequenced for a study of graft-versus-host responses after intestinal transplantation. The overall study: As for transplant type, recipients had multivisceral, liver-intestinal, or isolated intestinal grafts.

Some clones are missing from TCRdb's copy, which holds only in-frame ones; the method was immunoSEQ multiplex PCR. The table has 95,000 to 150,000 clones, roughly 96% seen once. As to this clone: Its antigen remains unidentified.

Study-level points and caveats: In patients with graft-donor T cell macrochimerism, allograft graft-versus-host to host-versus-graft clonal ratios were high. The authors found GvH clones in recipient marrow, some appearing first in ileum or blood. Early after transplant, HvG clones declined as circulating GvH clones peaked.

CDR3 length: 16 amino acids. Germline values: CDR1 SQVTM, CDR2 ANQGSEA. Unmatched junction bases numbered 15, after V lost 5 bases and J lost 4 bases. This TCR was sampled from a human donor who received an intestinal transplant. The sequencing used unstimulated CD8+ T cells sorted from spleen or lymph node cells, collected before intestinal transplant. The chain joins TRBV29-1 to TRBJ1-2; 8 bases match TRBD1. The CDR3 DNA is TGCAGCGTTCGCTCCTCCCAGGGGGCTAACCCCTATGGCTACACCTTC. Encoded protein: CSVRSSQGANPYGYTF.